The T cell receptor (beta chain) described here comes from a study of T cell responses to AZD1222 COVID-19 vaccine. V was cut by 5 bases and J by 2 bases, with 10 bases left in between. The CDR3 is 14 residues long. The germline V gene has CDR1 SGHTA and CDR2 FQGNSA. Assay: immunoSEQ multiplex PCR; the TCRdb copy retains only in-frame clones and omits some. The table includes about 86,000 clones, approximately 89% detected once. The receptor's source is an adult who received the AZD1222 COVID-19 vaccine. Here the sequenced sample was peripheral blood, taken 28 days after the second AZD1222 dose. The rearrangement uses TRBV7-2 and TRBJ1-3, with TRBD1 as a possible D gene (6 bases). CDR3 DNA sequence: TGTGCCAGCAGCACTACAGGGACTGGAAACACCATATATTTT. This encodes CASSTTGTGNTIYF.